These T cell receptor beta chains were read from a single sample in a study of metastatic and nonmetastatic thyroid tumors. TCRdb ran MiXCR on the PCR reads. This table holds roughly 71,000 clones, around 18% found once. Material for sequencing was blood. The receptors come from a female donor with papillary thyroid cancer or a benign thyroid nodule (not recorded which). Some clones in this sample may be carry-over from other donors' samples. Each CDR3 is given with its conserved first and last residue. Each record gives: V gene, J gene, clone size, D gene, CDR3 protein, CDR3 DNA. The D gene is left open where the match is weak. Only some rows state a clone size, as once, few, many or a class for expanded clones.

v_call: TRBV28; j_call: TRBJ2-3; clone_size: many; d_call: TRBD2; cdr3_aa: CASNPLAGPTDTQYF; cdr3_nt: TGTGCCAGCAACCCTTTAGCGGGTCCCACAGATACGCAGTATTTT
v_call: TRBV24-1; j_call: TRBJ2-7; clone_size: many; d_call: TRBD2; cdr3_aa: CATSDGGGGGSYEQYF; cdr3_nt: TGTGCCACCAGTGATGGGGGGGGGGGAGGCTCCTACGAGCAGTACTTC
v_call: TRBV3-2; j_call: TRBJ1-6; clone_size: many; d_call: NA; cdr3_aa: CASLRTEMIGSPLHF; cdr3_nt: TGTGCCAGCTTAAGGACCGAGATGATAGGTTCACCCCTCCACTTT
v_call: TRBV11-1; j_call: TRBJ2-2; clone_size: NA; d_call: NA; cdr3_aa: CTSSLASILVGTGELFF; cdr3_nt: TGTACCAGCAGCCTTGCGAGTATTCTCGTCGGCACCGGGGAGCTGTTTTTT
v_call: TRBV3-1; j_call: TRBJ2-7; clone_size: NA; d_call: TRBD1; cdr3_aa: CASSPDRGLRQYF; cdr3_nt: TGTGCCAGCAGCCCCGACAGGGGTTTAAGGCAGTACTTC
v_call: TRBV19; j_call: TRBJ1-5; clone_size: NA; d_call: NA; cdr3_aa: CASRRVRGRGNQPQHF; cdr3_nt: TGTGCCAGTAGGCGGGTGAGGGGCCGAGGCAATCAGCCCCAGCATTTT
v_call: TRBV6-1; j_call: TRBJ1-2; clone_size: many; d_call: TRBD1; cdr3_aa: CASSKGARGYTF; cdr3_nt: TGTGCCAGCAGTAAGGGGGCACGGGGCTACACCTTC
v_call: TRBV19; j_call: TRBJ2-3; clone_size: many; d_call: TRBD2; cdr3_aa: CASSIDLAGTSGRDTQYF; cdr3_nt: TGTGCCAGTAGTATAGATCTCGCGGGGACTAGCGGTAGGGATACGCAGTATTTT
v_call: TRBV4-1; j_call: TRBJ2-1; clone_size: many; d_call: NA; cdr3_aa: CASSQDRPAYNEQFF; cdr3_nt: TGCGCCAGCAGCCAAGACAGGCCGGCCTACAATGAGCAGTTCTTC
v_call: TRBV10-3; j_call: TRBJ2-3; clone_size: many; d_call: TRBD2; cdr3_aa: CAIRASAGRFEDTQYF; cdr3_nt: TGTGCCATCAGGGCTTCAGCGGGACGGTTCGAAGATACGCAGTATTTT
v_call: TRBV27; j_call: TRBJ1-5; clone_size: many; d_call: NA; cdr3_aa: CASRSIGSNQPQHF; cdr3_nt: TGTGCCAGCAGGAGTATTGGGAGCAATCAGCCCCAGCATTTT
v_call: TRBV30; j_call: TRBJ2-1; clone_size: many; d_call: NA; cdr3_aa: CAWSVGLSINSEQFF; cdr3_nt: TGTGCCTGGAGTGTTGGACTTTCAATTAACAGTGAGCAGTTCTTC
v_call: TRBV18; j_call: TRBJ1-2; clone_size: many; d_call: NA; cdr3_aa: CASSPRGVEFYGYTF; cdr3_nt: TGTGCCAGCTCACCACGGGGAGTCGAATTCTATGGCTACACCTTC
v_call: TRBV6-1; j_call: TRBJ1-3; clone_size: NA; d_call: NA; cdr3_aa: CASRRDNSGNTIYF; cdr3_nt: TGTGCCAGCAGGAGGGACAACTCTGGAAACACCATATATTTT
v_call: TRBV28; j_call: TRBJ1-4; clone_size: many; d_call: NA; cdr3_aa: CASSPRYSGNEKLFF; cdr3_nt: TGTGCCAGCAGCCCGCGATATTCGGGTAATGAAAAACTGTTTTTT
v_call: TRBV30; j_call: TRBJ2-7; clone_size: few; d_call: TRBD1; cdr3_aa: CAWSGTGWYEQYF; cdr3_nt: TGTGCCTGGAGTGGGACAGGGTGGTACGAGCAGTACTTC
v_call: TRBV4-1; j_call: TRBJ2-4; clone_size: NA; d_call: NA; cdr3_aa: CASSQAGIRGDIQYF; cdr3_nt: TGCGCCAGCAGCCAAGCAGGCATTAGGGGCGACATTCAGTACTTC
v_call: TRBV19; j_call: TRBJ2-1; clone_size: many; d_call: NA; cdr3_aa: CASSIELEAYNEQFF; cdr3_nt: TGTGCCAGTAGTATAGAACTAGAAGCCTACAATGAGCAGTTCTTC
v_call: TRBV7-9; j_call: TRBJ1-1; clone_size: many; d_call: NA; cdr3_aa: CASSLGGMNTEAFF; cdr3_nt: TGTGCCAGCAGCTTAGGAGGAATGAACACTGAAGCTTTCTTT
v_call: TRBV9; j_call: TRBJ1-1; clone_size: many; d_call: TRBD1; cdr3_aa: CASSDSPGQEGLNTEAFF; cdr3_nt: TGTGCCAGCAGTGATTCTCCGGGACAGGAAGGGCTAAACACTGAAGCTTTCTTT
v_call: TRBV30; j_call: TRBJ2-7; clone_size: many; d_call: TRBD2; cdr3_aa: CAWSTSASSYEQYF; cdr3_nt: TGTGCCTGGAGCACTAGCGCGAGCTCCTACGAGCAGTACTTC
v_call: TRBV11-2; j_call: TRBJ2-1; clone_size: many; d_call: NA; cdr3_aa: CASSLGTFNEQFF; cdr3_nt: TGTGCCAGCAGCTTAGGGACTTTCAATGAGCAGTTCTTC
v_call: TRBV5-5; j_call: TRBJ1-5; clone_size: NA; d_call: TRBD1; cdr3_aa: CASSADRVDQPQHF; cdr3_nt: TGTGCCAGCAGCGCGGACAGGGTGGATCAGCCCCAGCATTTT
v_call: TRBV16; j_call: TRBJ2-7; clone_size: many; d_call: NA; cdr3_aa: CASSQSYREYEQYF; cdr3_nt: TGTGCCAGCAGCCAATCCTACAGGGAGTACGAGCAGTACTTC
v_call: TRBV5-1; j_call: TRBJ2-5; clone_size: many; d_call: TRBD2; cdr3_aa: CASSLGSGSETQYF; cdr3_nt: TGCGCCAGCAGCTTGGGGAGCGGGAGTGAGACCCAGTACTTC
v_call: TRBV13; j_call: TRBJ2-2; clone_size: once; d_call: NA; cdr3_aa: CASSLSRGLRTGELFF; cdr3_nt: TGTGCCAGCAGCTTAAGTAGGGGATTAAGGACCGGGGAGCTGTTTTTT
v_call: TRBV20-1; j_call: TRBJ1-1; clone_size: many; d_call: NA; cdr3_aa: CSARGPAAEAFF; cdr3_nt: TGCAGTGCTAGAGGCCCGGCCGCTGAAGCTTTCTTT
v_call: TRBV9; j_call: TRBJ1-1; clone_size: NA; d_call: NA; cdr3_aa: CASSVDFGTPGTEAFF; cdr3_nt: TGTGCCAGCAGCGTAGATTTCGGTACGCCGGGCACTGAAGCTTTCTTT
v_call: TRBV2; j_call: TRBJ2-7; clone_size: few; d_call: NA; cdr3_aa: CASSARGEGEQYF; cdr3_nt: TGTGCCAGCAGTGCGAGGGGGGAAGGCGAGCAGTACTTC
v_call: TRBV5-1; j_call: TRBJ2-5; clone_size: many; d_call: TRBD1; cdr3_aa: CASSLRTGGGETQYF; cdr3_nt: TGCGCCAGCAGCTTAAGGACAGGGGGTGGGGAGACCCAGTACTTC
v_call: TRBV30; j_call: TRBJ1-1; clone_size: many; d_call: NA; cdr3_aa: CAWSRNANTEAFF; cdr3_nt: TGTGCCTGGAGTAGGAACGCGAACACTGAAGCTTTCTTT
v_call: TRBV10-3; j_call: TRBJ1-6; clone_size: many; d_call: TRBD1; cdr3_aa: CAIKSGQGGNSPLHF; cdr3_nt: TGTGCCATAAAATCCGGACAGGGTGGGAATTCACCCCTCCACTTT
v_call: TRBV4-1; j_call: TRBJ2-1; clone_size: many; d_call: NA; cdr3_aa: CASSRLPGPYNEQFF; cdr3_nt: TGCGCCAGCAGCCGTTTGCCGGGTCCTTACAATGAGCAGTTCTTC
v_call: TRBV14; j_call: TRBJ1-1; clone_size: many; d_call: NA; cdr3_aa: CASSPRRGGTEAFF; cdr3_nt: TGTGCCAGCAGCCCCCGGAGGGGTGGCACTGAAGCTTTCTTT
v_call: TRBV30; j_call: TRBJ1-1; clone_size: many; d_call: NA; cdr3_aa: CAWRSGGTEAFF; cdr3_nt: TGTGCCTGGAGATCTGGGGGCACTGAAGCTTTCTTT
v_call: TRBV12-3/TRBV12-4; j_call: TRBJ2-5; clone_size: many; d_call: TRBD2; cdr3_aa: CASRPGLAGGAQYF; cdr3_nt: TGTGCCAGCAGACCCGGACTAGCGGGAGGTGCCCAGTACTTC
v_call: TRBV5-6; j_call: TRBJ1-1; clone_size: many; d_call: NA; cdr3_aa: CASSPQGYGTEAFF; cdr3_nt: TGTGCCAGCAGCCCCCAGGGGTATGGCACTGAAGCTTTCTTT
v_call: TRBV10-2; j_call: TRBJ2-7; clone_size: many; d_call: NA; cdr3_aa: CASSLTQPYEQYF; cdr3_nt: TGCGCCAGCAGCCTGACTCAGCCCTACGAGCAGTACTTC
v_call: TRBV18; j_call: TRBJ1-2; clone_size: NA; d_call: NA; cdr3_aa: CASSPQDSGYTF; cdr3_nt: TGTGCCAGCTCACCCCAGGACTCTGGCTACACCTTC
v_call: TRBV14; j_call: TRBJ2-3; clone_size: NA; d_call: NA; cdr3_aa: CASSSLGRGSPKLTDTQYF; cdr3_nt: TGTGCCAGCAGCTCTTTGGGCAGGGGTTCACCCAAACTCACAGATACGCAGTATTTT
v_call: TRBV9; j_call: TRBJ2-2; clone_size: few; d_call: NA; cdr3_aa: CASSVDTGELFF; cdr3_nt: TGTGCCAGCAGCGTAGACACCGGAGAGCTGTTTTTT
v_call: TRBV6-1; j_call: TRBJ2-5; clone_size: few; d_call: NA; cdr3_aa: CASSYSSRGETQYF; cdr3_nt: TGTGCCAGCAGTTATTCCAGCCGTGGAGAGACCCAGTACTTC
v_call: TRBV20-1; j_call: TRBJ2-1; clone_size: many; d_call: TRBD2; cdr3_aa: CSSVPGLAGDNEQFF; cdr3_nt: TGCAGTTCGGTCCCGGGACTAGCGGGAGACAATGAGCAGTTCTTC
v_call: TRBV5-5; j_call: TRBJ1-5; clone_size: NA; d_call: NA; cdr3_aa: CASSRVQGGEPQHF; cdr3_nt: TGTGCCAGCAGCCGCGTACAGGGAGGGGAGCCTCAGCATTTT
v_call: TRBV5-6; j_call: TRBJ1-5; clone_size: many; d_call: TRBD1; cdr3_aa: CASSSLQGGGNQPQHF; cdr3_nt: TGTGCCAGCAGCTCACTGCAGGGGGGGGGAAATCAGCCCCAGCATTTT
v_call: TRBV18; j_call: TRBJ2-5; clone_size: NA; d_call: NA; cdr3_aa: CASSNYGSSGETQYF; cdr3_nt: TGTGCCAGCTCAAATTATGGCAGTTCGGGAGAGACCCAGTACTTC
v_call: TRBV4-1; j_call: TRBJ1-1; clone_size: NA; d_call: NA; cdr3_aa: CASRGRMDTEAFF; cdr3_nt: TGCGCCAGCAGGGGACGGATGGACACTGAAGCTTTTTTT
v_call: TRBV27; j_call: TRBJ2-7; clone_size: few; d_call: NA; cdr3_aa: CASSGTFYEQYF; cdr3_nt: TGTGCCAGCAGCGGTACCTTCTACGAGCAGTACTTC
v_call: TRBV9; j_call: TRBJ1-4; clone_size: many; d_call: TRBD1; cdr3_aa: CASSASPGGSNEKLFF; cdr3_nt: TGTGCCAGCAGCGCTTCCCCAGGGGGCTCTAATGAAAAACTGTTTTTT
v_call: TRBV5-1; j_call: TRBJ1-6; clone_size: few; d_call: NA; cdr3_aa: CASSLVAASSYNSPLHF; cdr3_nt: TGCGCCAGCAGCTTGGTGGCAGCGAGCTCCTATAATTCACCCCTCCACTTT
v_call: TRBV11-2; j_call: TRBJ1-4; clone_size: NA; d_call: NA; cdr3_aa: CASGNPNEKLFF; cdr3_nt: TGTGCCAGCGGGAATCCTAATGAAAAACTGTTTTTT
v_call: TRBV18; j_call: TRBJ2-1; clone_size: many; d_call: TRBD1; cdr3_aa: CASSPPPGGLQSYNEQFF; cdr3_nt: TGTGCCAGCTCACCACCGCCAGGGGGCTTACAATCCTACAATGAGCAGTTCTTC
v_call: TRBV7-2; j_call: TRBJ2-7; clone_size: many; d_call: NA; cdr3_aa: CASSLVGYEQYF; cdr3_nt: TGTGCCAGCAGCTTAGTAGGTTACGAGCAGTACTTC
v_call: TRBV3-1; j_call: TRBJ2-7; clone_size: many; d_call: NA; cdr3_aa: CASSQGPTYEQYF; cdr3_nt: TGTGCCAGCAGCCAGGGGCCTACCTACGAGCAGTACTTC
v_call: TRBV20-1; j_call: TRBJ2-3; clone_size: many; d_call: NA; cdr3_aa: CSAGGHGYTQYF; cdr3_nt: TGCAGTGCCGGGGGGCACGGGTATACGCAGTATTTT
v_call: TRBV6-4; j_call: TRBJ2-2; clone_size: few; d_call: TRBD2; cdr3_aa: CASSDRAGGPWELFF; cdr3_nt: TGTGCCAGCAGTGACAGGGCGGGAGGGCCCTGGGAGCTTTTTTTT
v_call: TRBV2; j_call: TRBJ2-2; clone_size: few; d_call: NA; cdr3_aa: CASGETPYGELFF; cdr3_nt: TGTGCCAGCGGCGAGACGCCCTACGGGGAGCTGTTTTTT